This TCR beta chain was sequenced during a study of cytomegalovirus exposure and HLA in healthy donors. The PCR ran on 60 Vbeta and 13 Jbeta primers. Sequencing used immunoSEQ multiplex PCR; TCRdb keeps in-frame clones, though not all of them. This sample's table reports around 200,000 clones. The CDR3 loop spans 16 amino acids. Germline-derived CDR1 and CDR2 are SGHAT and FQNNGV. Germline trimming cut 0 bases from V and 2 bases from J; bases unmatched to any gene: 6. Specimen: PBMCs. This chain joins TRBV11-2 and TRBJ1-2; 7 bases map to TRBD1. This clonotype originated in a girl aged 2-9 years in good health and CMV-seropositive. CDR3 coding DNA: TGTGCCAGCAGCTTAGATTCAGGGACAGCGAACTATGGCTACACCTTC. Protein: CASSLDSGTANYGYTF.